One sample yielded the 15 T cell receptor beta chains listed below, sequenced in a study of beta chain features in type 1 diabetes. Since all of the isolated RNA was reverse transcribed, expressed TCRB transcripts were what got sequenced. TCRdb's table, derived via immunoSEQ multiplex PCR, lists solely in-frame clones and lacks some. The sample contains under 300,000 clones, around a quarter of which appear only once. The sample consisted of central memory CD4+ T cells from blood. These TCRs come from a man between 25 and 39 years old in good health.

The CDR3 spells CASSPPGRSDVGYF. CDR3 DNA: TGTGCCAGCAGCCCCCCGGGCAGGTCCGATGTGGGGTACTTC. The chain employs TRBV5-6 and TRBJ2-7; the D is unclear. Germline V gene data show CDR1 as SGHDT and CDR2 as YYEEEE. CDR3 size: 14 residues. The V end lost 4 bases, the J end lost 12 bases, and 23 bases lay between the germline ends.

This clone is medium-sized. This chain links TRBV16 with TRBJ2-1; 7 nucleotides align to TRBD1. Germline CDR1 reads KGHSY; CDR2 reads FQNENV. V trimming: 7 bases; J trimming: 8 bases; junction bases outside the gene matches: 8. The CDR3 extends over 13 amino acids. The DNA for the CDR3 is TGTGCCAGCAATCCACAGGGGATGGATGAGCAGTTCTTC. This encodes CASNPQGMDEQFF.

V is TRBV6-4 and J is TRBJ2-7, with 7 bases matching TRBD2. CDR1 and CDR2 from the germline V gene are MRHNA and SNTAGT. Trimming at V came to 7 bases and at J to 6 bases, leaving 6 bases not matched to a gene. The CDR3 is made up of 12 amino acids. CDR3: CASIPGGSEQYF. CDR3 DNA sequence: TGTGCCAGCATCCCGGGGGGTTCCGAGCAGTACTTC.

V is TRBV28 and J is TRBJ2-7, with 13 nucleotides matching TRBD2. The ends lost 6 bases at V and 6 bases at J; junction bases unmatched: 5. This CDR3 region has 14 residues. Germline CDR1 is MDHEN and CDR2 is SYDVKM. The CDR3 DNA follows: TGTGCCAGCAGGGTCGGGACTAGCGGGGCCGAGCAGTACTTC. Translated, it gives CASRVGTSGAEQYF.

This clone occurred many times. The J gene is TRBJ2-4, the V gene TRBV7-2, with D maybe TRBD1 (6 bases). Germline-derived CDR1 and CDR2 are SGHTA and FQGNSA. Between the trimmed V and J ends, which lost 8 bases and 7 bases, there was a span of 12 bases. The CDR3 has 12 residues. CDR3 in DNA: TGTGCCAGCTCACAGCAGGGGAACATTCAGTACTTC. Translation gives CASSQQGNIQYF.

The rearrangement uses TRBV4-3 and TRBJ2-3; weak D call: TRBD2 (7 bases). Looked up from germline, CDR1 is LGHNA and CDR2 is YSLEER. Trimming cost V 1 base and J 4 bases, with 18 bases left between them. The CDR3 length is 17 residues. The CDR3 DNA reads TGCGCCAGCAGCCAAGCGGGGGCGCGGGGGAGTGCAGATACGCAGTATTTT. Translating gives CASSQAGARGSADTQYF.

The chain has TRBV19 and TRBJ2-3, with D possibly being TRBD2 (5 bases). This CDR3 has 14 residues. V lost 5 bases, J lost 4 bases, and 13 bases lay in between. Germline loops: CDR1 LNHDA, CDR2 SQIVND (reference sequence). The CDR3 here is CASSPGVLSDTQYF. In nucleotides, the CDR3 is TGTGCCAGTAGTCCCGGGGTCCTATCAGATACGCAGTATTTT.

This clone was detected only a few times. The rearrangement uses TRBV2 and TRBJ1-5; no clear D. The germline CDR1 and CDR2 sequences are SNHLY and FYNNEI. V lost 4 bases, J lost 0 bases, and 7 bases lay in between. The CDR3 sequence is 14 residues long. The CDR3 protein is CASSAGYSNQPQHF. As DNA, the CDR3 is TGTGCCAGCAGTGCGGGGTATAGCAATCAGCCCCAGCATTTT.

The rearrangement joins TRBV9 to TRBJ2-5, with no clear D. This CDR3 contains 12 residues. Germline lookup yields CDR1 SGDLS and CDR2 YYNGEE. V was cut by 2 bases and J by 2 bases, with 4 bases left in between. CDR3 amino acids: CASSVGQETQYF. CDR3 DNA: TGTGCCAGCAGCGTGGGTCAAGAGACCCAGTACTTC.

This clone was picked up a small number of times. J is TRBJ2-7 and V is TRBV5-1; D is uncertain. The CDR3 runs 14 residues. Germline CDR1 is SGHRS and CDR2 is YFSETQ. The V end was cut by 2 bases, the J end by 0 bases, with 9 bases between. The CDR3: CASSFGRSSYEQYF. As DNA, the CDR3 is TGCGCCAGCAGCTTCGGAAGGAGCTCCTACGAGCAGTACTTC.

This clone was recorded a few times. The sample holds other DNA sequences that translate to the same CDR3. The CDR3 nucleotides are TGTGCCAGCAGTGAACGAAGGGGACCCTACGAGCAGTACTTC. Translating it yields CASSERRGPYEQYF. The chain has TRBV2 and TRBJ2-7; D possibly uses TRBD1 or TRBD2 (5 bases each). This CDR3 is built from 14 residues. Per the germline V gene, CDR1 is SNHLY and CDR2 is FYNNEI. The V end lost 2 bases, the J end lost 2 bases, and 10 bases lay between the germline ends.

This clone was picked up many times. The chain links TRBV7-9 to TRBJ1-2, with a weak D call TRBD1 (5 bases). V was clipped by 7 bases and J by 2 bases, with 14 bases between them. The CDR3 contains 14 residues. Germline lookup yields CDR1 SEHNR and CDR2 FQNEAQ (reference sequence). The CDR3 DNA reads TGTGCCAGCATCCCGAGCGGGGGAAACTATGGCTACACCTTC. The encoded protein is CASIPSGGNYGYTF.

The table lists this clone with a few counts. The V gene is TRBV6-6, the J gene TRBJ2-3; TRBD2 might be the D (6 bases). Trimming stripped 2 bases from V and 7 bases from J, with 10 bases between. The CDR3 runs to 13 residues. Germline CDR1 and CDR2: MNHNY and SVGAGI (reference sequence). The CDR3 DNA reads as TGTGCCAGCAGTTACGACGGGGGAAATACGCAGTATTTT. Protein: CASSYDGGNTQYF.

Details on this clone: Other DNA sequences from this sample encode an identical CDR3 as well. DNA for the CDR3: TGTGCCACCAGCAGAGATCTTCATAGGGAGCAGTACTTC. This gives the protein CATSRDLHREQYF. This chain uses TRBV15 with TRBJ2-7; D is undetermined. There are 13 residues in the CDR3. The V gene's germline CDR1 is LNHNV and CDR2 YYDKDF (reference sequence). V lost 0 bases to trimming and J lost 7 bases, with 10 bases between them.

This clone has just a few counts. The rearrangement links TRBV7-9 to TRBJ2-4; 7 positions match TRBD1. J was trimmed by 1 base and V by 5 bases; bases with no gene match: 8. Germline lookup yields CDR1 SEHNR and CDR2 FQNEAQ (reference sequence). The CDR3 has 16 amino acids. The CDR3 region has the DNA TGTGCCAGCAGCCCGACAGGGTCGCAGGCCAAAAACATTCAGTACTTC. It specifies CASSPTGSQAKNIQYF. Looking up the rest from reference TRBV7-9 and TRBJ2-4 gives the full variable domain: DTGVSQNPRHKITKRGQNVTFRCDPISEHNRLYWYRQTLGQGPEFLTYFQNEAQLEKSRLLSDRFSAERPKGSFSTLEIQRTEQGDSAMYLCASSPTGSQAKNIQYFGAGTRLSVL.